Sequencing of this TCR beta chain was carried out in a study of post-analysis software for immune sequencing data. Study overall: Included courses were relapsing-remitting and secondary progressive multiple sclerosis; progressive-relapsing multiple sclerosis was also included.

The V gene's germline CDR1 is SNHLY and CDR2 FYNNEI. CDR3 size: 15 residues. Comment on this clonotype: Its antigen is not identified.

Study-level points and caveats: Controls showed lower frequencies than patients for four to six TRBV segments, and TRBV5-6, TRBV5-1 and TRBV20-1 were among these.

Unique molecular identifiers were carried by the TCR beta cDNA libraries. There were about 0.85 to 10 million T cells, and 510,000 or so cDNA molecules came from them. TCRdb used MiXCR to reprocess the PCR reads, holding one entry per CDR3 protein. The table has 350,000 to 450,000 distinct CDR3 sequences, approximately 42% seen once; the top ten hold about 8%. The V and J genes are TRBV2 and TRBJ2-1, with 8 bases aligning to TRBD1. The end of the DNA fits TRBJ2-7 better, so the J call may be wrong. This TCR was sampled from a girl aged 2 to 10 with multiple sclerosis. Sample: blood. CDR3 protein: CASRDRQGAVNEQYF. As DNA, the CDR3 is TGTGCCAGCAGAGATCGGCAGGGGGCGGTCAATGAGCAGTACTTC.